The rows below give T cell receptor beta chains drawn from one sample of a study of cytomegalovirus exposure and HLA in healthy donors. Clones were sequenced by immunoSEQ multiplex PCR, and TCRdb holds only the in-frame ones, with some missing. Among about 180,000 clones listed, roughly 78% were seen once. The sample comprised PBMCs. The receptors were sampled from a woman between 40 and 55 years old in good health and CMV-seronegative. The CDR3 runs from the conserved cysteine through the conserved F or W. The D gene is left open where the match is weak. Clone size is not always given. Where it is, it says once, few, many or a class for expanded clones.

NA NA TRBJ1-2 TRBV7-9 TGTGCCAGCAGCGGGGGGGCCTTATATGGCTACACCTTC CASSGGALYGYTF
TRBD1 once TRBJ1-1 TRBV5-1 TGCGCCAGCAGCTCACAGGGGGCTTACACTGAAGCTTTTTTT CASSSQGAYTEAFF
TRBD1 NA TRBJ2-7 TRBV29-1 TGCAGCGTTTCGGTCCCCCCCGGGACAGGGGATTACGAGCAGTACTTC CSVSVPPGTGDYEQYF
TRBD1 NA TRBJ2-2 TRBV12-5 TGTGCTAGTGGTTTGAAGGGGGCGACCGGGGAGCTGTTTTTT CASGLKGATGELFF
NA NA TRBJ2-7 TRBV5-4 TGTGCCAGCAGCTTGGACAACTACGAGCAGTACTTC CASSLDNYEQYF
TRBD1 NA TRBJ2-7 TRBV10-3 TGTGCCATCAGTGAGAACCCCGGACAGGTATTAAGCGAGCAGTACTTC CAISENPGQVLSEQYF
TRBD1 NA TRBJ2-7 TRBV15 TGTGCCACCAGCAGCCAGGGGGAAGGCGAGCAGTACTTC CATSSQGEGEQYF
NA few TRBJ1-3 TRBV5-1 TGCGCCAGCAGCCCACAGGACAGTTTTTTCTCTGGAAACACCATATATTTT CASSPQDSFFSGNTIYF
NA NA TRBJ2-7 TRBV2 TGTGCCAGCAGTGGCAGGTCGACCTACGAGCAGTACTTC CASSGRSTYEQYF
NA NA TRBJ1-1 TRBV18 TGTGCCAGCTCACCAGCTGTGGGCAGCGAAGCTTTCTTT CASSPAVGSEAFF
NA NA TRBJ2-6 TRBV28 TGTGCCAGCACCGGGTGGGTAGCCAACGTCCTGACTTTC CASTGWVANVLTF
NA NA TRBJ2-5 TRBV25-1 TGTGCCAGCAGTGGGGGGGTGACGGAGACCCAGTACTTC CASSGGVTETQYF
NA NA TRBJ1-4 TRBV4-2 TGTGCCAGCAGCCAAGATATCAGGGCCGAAAAACTGTTTTTT CASSQDIRAEKLFF
NA NA TRBJ1-3 TRBV5-4 TGTGCCAGCAGCCTCGCGGGGACTGTCTCTGGAAACACCATATATTTT CASSLAGTVSGNTIYF
NA NA TRBJ1-4 TRBV5-1 TGCGCCAGCAGCTTGGATGGCAGGGTTAATGAAAAACTGTTTTTT CASSLDGRVNEKLFF
NA NA TRBJ2-2 TRBV5-4 TGTGCCAGCAGCTTTAGGCGGGGGCTGAACACCGGGGAGCTGTTTTTT CASSFRRGLNTGELFF
NA NA TRBJ2-2 TRBV30 TGTGCCTGGGGAAACTCACAGGGTTTTTTCACCGGGGAGCTGTTTTTT CAWGNSQGFFTGELFF
NA few TRBJ2-6 TRBV6-1 TGTGCCAGCAGTGACCCTAGTCCCTCTGGGGCCAACGTCCTGACTTTC CASSDPSPSGANVLTF
TRBD2 NA TRBJ2-1 TRBV7-9 TGTGCCAGCAGGGGACTAGCGGGGCCCCTCAATGAGCAGTTCTTC CASRGLAGPLNEQFF
TRBD2 once TRBJ2-5 TRBV10-3 TGTGCCATCAGTGGGATCAGGGCGCGGGAGGCGATAGAGACCCAGTACTTC CAISGIRAREAIETQYF
TRBD1 NA TRBJ1-1 TRBV27 TGTGCCAGCAGGGTGACAGGGCCCTTCGTCCGGGACACTGAAGCTTTCTTT CASRVTGPFVRDTEAFF
TRBD1 NA TRBJ1-2 TRBV5-1 TGCGCCAGCAGCTTCCCGGGACAGGGTAGCGGCTACACCTTC CASSFPGQGSGYTF
NA NA TRBJ1-5 TRBV7-8 TGTGCCAGCAGCTTTCTACCCAATCAGCCCCAGCATTTT CASSFLPNQPQHF
NA few TRBJ2-7 TRBV5-6 TGTGCCAGCAGCTTGTCTGGCAGGGTGGCCGAGCAGTACTTC CASSLSGRVAEQYF
NA NA TRBJ1-1 TRBV11-2 TGTGCCAGCAGCTTAGATCTAAGTCGCAACACTGAAGCTTTCTTT CASSLDLSRNTEAFF
NA NA TRBJ2-7 TRBV6-4 TGTGCCAGCAGTGACTCGTCGTCGGGCGAGCAGTACTTC CASSDSSSGEQYF
NA NA TRBJ2-3 TRBV12-5 TGTGCTAGTGGTTTGGGACGACTAGCAGATACGCAGTATTTT CASGLGRLADTQYF
NA NA TRBJ1-1 TRBV30 TGTGCCTGGAACAGACAGCAAAGGACTGAAGCTTTCTTT CAWNRQQRTEAFF
NA NA TRBJ2-7 TRBV5-6 TGTGCCAGCAGTCCCGGAACGGGAGCCTACGAGCAGTACTTC CASSPGTGAYEQYF
NA NA TRBJ2-1 TRBV2 TGTGCCAGCAGCCCGTCGTTAGTCGGCAATGAGCAGTTCTTC CASSPSLVGNEQFF
NA NA TRBJ1-5 TRBV7-2 TGTGCCAGCAGCTTAGGGGGCGGCTTCAATCAGCCCCAGCATTTT CASSLGGGFNQPQHF
NA NA TRBJ1-5 TRBV9 TGTGCCAGCAGCCCCGGCGGACTCGTCAATCAGCCCCAGCATTTT CASSPGGLVNQPQHF
TRBD1 NA TRBJ1-2 TRBV19 TGTGCCAGTAGCTTTGGACAGGGCAACTATGGCTACACCTTC CASSFGQGNYGYTF
TRBD1 NA TRBJ1-4 TRBV5-6 TGTGCCAGCACCAGGGGGGCAGCGGTTGTGGGAGAAAAACTGTTTTTT CASTRGAAVVGEKLFF
NA NA TRBJ1-3 TRBV2 TGTGCCAGCAGAAGGGACACCTCTGGAAACACCATATATTTT CASRRDTSGNTIYF
NA once TRBJ2-7 TRBV5-4 TGTGCCAGCAGCTTAGTCGGGGGGCCCGACTACGAGCAGTACTTC CASSLVGGPDYEQYF
TRBD2 few TRBJ2-7 TRBV6-1 TGTGCCAGCAGGGGGACTAGCGGGAGTCGAGGGGAGTACTTC CASRGTSGSRGEYF
NA NA TRBJ1-2 TRBV30 TGTGCCTGGAGTCCGTCAGGGCCCTCCTATGGCTACACCTTC CAWSPSGPSYGYTF
NA NA TRBJ2-3 TRBV30 TGTGCCTGGAGTGTACCGAGCGGGCCAGATACGCAGTATTTT CAWSVPSGPDTQYF
NA NA TRBJ1-2 TRBV29-1 TGCAGCGTTGAAACCCCCCCGGCTAACTATGGCTACACCTTC CSVETPPANYGYTF
NA NA TRBJ2-2 TRBV5-1 TGCGCCAGCAGCTTGGGTCAGGGGAACACCGGGGAGCTGTTTTTT CASSLGQGNTGELFF
NA NA TRBJ2-1 TRBV4-3 TGCGCCAGCAGCCAAACGGCGGCGGCTATGAGCTACAATGAGCAGTTCTTC CASSQTAAAMSYNEQFF
TRBD1 NA TRBJ1-5 TRBV30 TGTGCCTGGAGTCTTCGAGGGACAGGGGTCCCCAATCAGCCCCAGCATTTT CAWSLRGTGVPNQPQHF
NA NA TRBJ2-3 TRBV19 TGTGCCAGTAGTATATCCAGGGGATCTAGCACAGATACGCAGTATTTT CASSISRGSSTDTQYF
TRBD2 NA TRBJ2-3 TRBV10-3 TGTGCCATCAGTGCCCCGGGACTAGTGGATACGCAGTATTTT CAISAPGLVDTQYF
TRBD2 NA TRBJ2-1 TRBV6-5 TGTGCCAGCAGTTACTCTTACGGGGGGGCATTATATGAGCAGTTCTTC CASSYSYGGALYEQFF
NA NA TRBJ2-1 TRBV7-3 TGTGCCAGCAGCGCAGAGGGAAGCTCCTACAATGAGCAGTTCTTC CASSAEGSSYNEQFF
NA once TRBJ1-1 TRBV5-1 TGCGCCAGCAGCCCGACCATGGGACTCACCGAAGCTTTCTTT CASSPTMGLTEAFF